Below, 25 T cell receptor beta chains from the same sample are listed, as sequenced in a study of siplizumab effects on memory and regulatory T cells (dated by TCRdb to between 2018 and 2020). The library was prepared using the immunoSEQ multiplex PCR assay. This is the immuneACCESS table as TCRdb keeps it, with only in-frame sequences that have V and J called. A part of the clones is gone; compared with another copy, unresolved V genes explain less than half, and the rest is unexplained. This sample holds 87,000 or so clones; around 94% were observed only once. The top ten constitute roughly 0.3% of the sample. Input material: non-Treg CD4+ T cells sorted from blood. Interpreted using the paper, the cell subset or site label stands for: FACS-sorted unstimulated CD4+ non-regulatory T cells. The receptor set was obtained from a human donor in good health.

This chain links TRBV21-1 with TRBJ1-4; TRBD1, the table's D call, lacks a check against the DNA. TRBV21-1 is a pseudogene locus. This CDR3 contains 14 residues. The CDR3 DNA is TGTGCCAGCAGCAAAGAGGGGGTGAGTGAAAAACTGTTTTTT. Translating it yields CASSKEGVSEKLFF.

The CDR3 sequence is CASSTGTTNNEQYF. For the CDR3, the DNA is TGCGCCAGCAGCACAGGGACAACCAACAACGAGCAGTACTTC. The chain employs TRBV5-1 and TRBJ2-7, with D possibly TRBD1 on 6 matching bases. The germline V and J ends were trimmed by 4 bases and 5 bases, with 16 bases remaining between them. The CDR3 covers 14 residues. CDR1 is SGHRS and CDR2 is YFSETQ in the germline V gene.

This sequence joins TRBV5-1 and TRBJ2-1, with TRBD1 matching over 7 bases. Looked up from germline, CDR1 is SGHRS and CDR2 is YFSETQ. The CDR3 sequence is 16 residues long. The J segment lost 6 bases and the V segment lost 4 bases, leaving 13 bases of the junction unmatched. The chain's CDR3 is CASSVSGTANLNEQFF. Written as DNA, the CDR3 is TGCGCCAGCAGCGTATCCGGGACAGCCAACCTCAATGAGCAGTTCTTC.

This rearrangement joins TRBV19 to TRBJ2-1; 8 bases are a match to TRBD2. The CDR3 has 16 amino acids. J gave up 7 bases and V 4 bases, and 12 bases lay outside the gene matches. CDR1 LNHDA and CDR2 SQIVND come from the germline V gene (reference sequence). CDR3 loop: CASSNIPGTRSNEQFF. The CDR3 bases are TGTGCCAGTAGTAATATTCCCGGGACTAGAAGTAATGAGCAGTTCTTC. Full variable domain (remainder filled in from reference TRBV19 and TRBJ2-1): DGGITQSPKYLFRKEGQNVTLSCEQNLNHDAMYWYRQDPGQGLRLIYYSQIVNDFQKGDIAEGYSVSREKKESFPLTVTSAQKNPTAFYLCASSNIPGTRSNEQFFGPGTRLTVL.

The gene calls are TRBV5-4 and TRBJ2-5, with 10 bases aligning to TRBD1. The germline V gene encodes CDR1 SGHNT and CDR2 YYREEE (reference sequence). Trimming took 4 bases from V and 0 from J; bases not matched to a gene: 3. This CDR3 comprises 15 residues. In DNA, the CDR3 is TGTGCCAGCAGCAGAGGACAGGGGGACCAAGAGACCCAGTACTTC. It encodes CASSRGQGDQETQYF.

The rearrangement joins TRBV7-9 to TRBJ2-7, with 14 bases that match TRBD2. The CDR3 is 18 residues long. The germline V gene has CDR1 SEHNR and CDR2 FQNEAQ (reference sequence). Trimming cost V 5 bases and J 0 bases; bases outside gene matches: 9. CDR3 amino acids: CASSPPGLAGVSSYEQYF. DNA of the CDR3: TGTGCCAGCAGCCCGCCGGGACTAGCGGGGGTATCCTCCTACGAGCAGTACTTC.

This rearrangement joins TRBV4-1 to TRBJ2-7, with TRBD2 matching 13 bases. V trimming: 3 bases; J trimming: 3 bases; junction bases outside the gene matches: 8. Germline V CDR1 and CDR2: MGHRA, YSYEKL. This CDR3 spans 17 amino acids. CDR3 nucleotide sequence: TGCGCCAGCAGCCAGTTCCCGGGACTAGCGGGAAGCTACGAGCAGTACTTC. Translated: CASSQFPGLAGSYEQYF.

The rearrangement joins TRBV9 to TRBJ1-2, with 8 bases lining up with TRBD1. Germline V CDR1 and CDR2: SGDLS, YYNGEE. This CDR3 comprises 13 residues. J gave up 11 bases and V 3 bases, and 9 bases lay outside the gene matches. DNA for the CDR3: TGTGCCAGCAGCGGCGGGGGACAGGAAGTTTACACCTTC. It translates to CASSGGGQEVYTF.

In DNA, the CDR3 is TGTGCCAGCTGGGACAGGGCTAACTATGGCTACACCTTC. Translation: CASWDRANYGYTF. The rearrangement joins TRBV25-1 to TRBJ1-2; 9 bases line up with TRBD1. This CDR3 is built from 13 residues. Trimming took 8 bases from V and 0 from J; bases not matched to a gene: 1. The germline CDR1 and CDR2 sequences are MGHDK and SYGVNS.

The chain couples TRBV9 to TRBJ2-2; D is undetermined. CDR1 and CDR2 (germline): SGDLS, YYNGEE. Trimming removed 0 bases from V and 4 bases from J, with 10 bases in between. There are 15 residues in the CDR3. In nucleotides, the CDR3 is TGTGCCAGCAGCGTAGCCGCCCCAGGCACCGGGGAGCTGTTTTTT. It specifies CASSVAAPGTGELFF. The full variable domain, completed using reference TRBV9 and TRBJ2-2, is DSGVTQTPKHLITATGQRVTLRCSPRSGDLSVYWYQQSLDQGLQFLIQYYNGEERAKGNILERFSAQQFPDLHSELNLSSLELGDSALYFCASSVAAPGTGELFFGEGSRLTVL.

Here the CDR3 DNA reads TGCGCCAGCAGCCAAGTTACGAGCACCGGGGAGCTGTTTTTT. It codes for CASSQVTSTGELFF. The genes are TRBV4-3 and TRBJ2-2; D uncertain. Germline V gene sequence: CDR1 LGHNA, CDR2 YSLEER. CDR3 length equals 14 residues. V lost 1 base and J 4 bases, leaving 7 bases between the germline ends.

This chain links TRBV6-5 with TRBJ1-2, with 7 bases aligning to TRBD1. V lost 2 bases and J lost 7; bases outside the gene matches: 4. CDR1 and CDR2 (germline): MNHEY, SVGAGI. The CDR3 has 13 residues. In DNA, the CDR3 is TGTGCCAGCAGTTACGGCAGGGGGTTTGGCTACACCTTC. Its protein product is CASSYGRGFGYTF.

The chain has TRBV5-4 and TRBJ1-2; no clear D gene. The CDR3 totals 15 residues. Germline loops: CDR1 SGHNT, CDR2 YYREEE (reference sequence). With 2 bases removed from V and 4 bases from J, the gap between germline ends came to 15 bases. The CDR3 loop reads CASSFMRSSVYGYTF. CDR3 nucleotides: TGTGCCAGCAGCTTTATGAGGAGCTCGGTCTATGGCTACACCTTC.

The rearrangement links TRBV9 to TRBJ1-3, with 7 positions matching TRBD1. The CDR3 has 17 amino acids. The V gene end was trimmed by 5 bases and the J gene end by 0 bases; junction bases not matched to a gene: 11. Germline CDR1 is SGDLS and CDR2 is YYNGEE. The CDR3 bases are TGTGCCAGCAGTGCCCCACCGGGACAGAACTCTGGAAACACCATATATTTT. It codes for CASSAPPGQNSGNTIYF.

The V call is TRBV27, the J call TRBJ2-1; D is unclear. The CDR3 is made up of 17 amino acids. Germline V gene lookup returns CDR1 MNHEY and CDR2 SMNVEV (reference sequence). Trimming stripped 7 bases from V and 3 bases from J, with 22 bases between. CDR3 in amino acids: CASKQRGTPIGYNEQFF. CDR3 in DNA: TGTGCCAGCAAGCAAAGAGGCACGCCAATTGGCTACAATGAGCAGTTCTTC.

V is TRBV7-8 and J is TRBJ2-5, with 11 bases matching TRBD2. The J call may be mistaken, given a closer DNA end match to TRBJ2-7. The CDR3 length is 13 residues. The germline V gene encodes CDR1 SGHVS and CDR2 FQNEAQ. This CDR3 reads CASSHSGRAEQYF. In DNA, the CDR3 is TGTGCCAGCAGCCATAGCGGGAGGGCCGAGCAGTACTTC.

The chain employs TRBV5-1 and TRBJ2-7; D remains ambiguous. Germline lookup yields CDR1 SGHRS and CDR2 YFSETQ. V lost 4 bases to trimming and J lost 0 bases, with 11 bases between them. The CDR3 consists of 14 residues. The CDR3 sequence: CASSLGPSSYEQYF. CDR3 coding DNA: TGCGCCAGCAGCCTTGGTCCTTCCTCCTACGAGCAGTACTTC.

The J gene is TRBJ2-7, the V gene TRBV6-1, with 7 bases lining up with TRBD1. V was pared by 6 bases and J by 7 bases, with 6 bases of the junction left unmatched. CDR3 length equals 12 residues. Germline V lookup: CDR1 MNHNS, CDR2 SASEGT. The CDR3 DNA reads TGTGCCAGCAGGGGACAGCCCGGGGAGCAGTACTTC. It encodes CASRGQPGEQYF.

The chain has TRBV9 and TRBJ1-2; D gene unclear. Germline CDR1 reads SGDLS; CDR2 reads YYNGEE. Trimming left V 4 bases short and J 7 bases short, with 8 bases between. This CDR3 comprises 11 residues. CDR3 coding DNA: TGTGCCAGCAGCACCCCCTGTGGCTACACCTTC. Translation gives CASSTPCGYTF. The full variable domain, with the rest looked up from reference TRBV9 and TRBJ1-2, is DSGVTQTPKHLITATGQRVTLRCSPRSGDLSVYWYQQSLDQGLQFLIQYYNGEERAKGNILERFSAQQFPDLHSELNLSSLELGDSALYFCASSTPCGYTFGSGTRLTVV.

The V call is TRBV6-1, the J call TRBJ2-2; D is unresolved. The V and J ends lost 5 bases and 0 bases respectively, with 7 bases between them. This CDR3 has 14 amino acids. Germline CDR1 and CDR2: MNHNS and SASEGT. CDR3 in amino acids: CASSRLSNTGELFF. The CDR3 coding sequence is TGTGCCAGCAGTCGACTGTCGAACACCGGGGAGCTGTTTTTT.

The CDR3, as DNA: TGCGCCAGCAGCCCGGGGGGCGATATGAACACTGAAGCTTTCTTT. This encodes CASSPGGDMNTEAFF. The chain couples TRBV5-1 to TRBJ1-1, with TRBD1 as a possible D gene (6 bases). V was cut by 4 bases and J by 0 bases, with 13 bases left in between. The CDR3 sequence is 15 residues long. Germline V gene lookup returns CDR1 SGHRS and CDR2 YFSETQ.

V and J are TRBV5-1 and TRBJ2-1, with 9 bases lining up with TRBD1. Germline lookup yields CDR1 SGHRS and CDR2 YFSETQ. J lost 10 bases, V lost 4 bases, and 6 bases had no gene match. CDR3 length equals 13 residues. As DNA, the CDR3 is TGCGCCAGCAGCATTACAGGGGGCAGGGAGCAGTTCTTC. Translated, it gives CASSITGGREQFF. The full variable domain, with the rest looked up from reference TRBV5-1 and TRBJ2-1, is KAGVTQTPRYLIKTRGQQVTLSCSPISGHRSVSWYQQTPGQGLQFLFEYFSETQRNKGNFPGRFSGRQFSNSRSEMNVSTLELGDSALYLCASSITGGREQFFGPGTRLTVL.

The chain employs TRBV30 and TRBJ1-6; D is undetermined. Germline V CDR1 and CDR2: GTSNPN, SVGIG (reference sequence). With 3 bases removed from V and 8 bases from J, the gap between germline ends came to 8 bases. The CDR3 contains 12 residues. CDR3 sequence: CAWRPIDSPLHF. CDR3 nucleotides: TGTGCCTGGAGACCAATCGATTCACCCCTCCACTTT.

This chain links TRBV5-1 with TRBJ1-3; D call uncertain. Trimming stripped 3 bases from V and 0 bases from J, with 7 bases between. This CDR3 has 14 amino acids. The V gene's germline CDR1 is SGHRS and CDR2 YFSETQ. DNA of the CDR3: TGCGCCAGCAGCTCGCAGAGCTCTGGAAACACCATATATTTT. Translation: CASSSQSSGNTIYF.

The gene calls are TRBV6-1 and TRBJ1-2; no definite D call. The CDR3 is 12 residues long. Per the germline V gene, CDR1 is MNHNS and CDR2 is SASEGT. V was shortened by 2 bases and J by 7 bases, with 8 bases between the two germline ends. Here the CDR3 reads CASSELGFGYTF. The CDR3 coding sequence is TGTGCCAGCAGTGAATTGGGGTTTGGCTACACCTTC.